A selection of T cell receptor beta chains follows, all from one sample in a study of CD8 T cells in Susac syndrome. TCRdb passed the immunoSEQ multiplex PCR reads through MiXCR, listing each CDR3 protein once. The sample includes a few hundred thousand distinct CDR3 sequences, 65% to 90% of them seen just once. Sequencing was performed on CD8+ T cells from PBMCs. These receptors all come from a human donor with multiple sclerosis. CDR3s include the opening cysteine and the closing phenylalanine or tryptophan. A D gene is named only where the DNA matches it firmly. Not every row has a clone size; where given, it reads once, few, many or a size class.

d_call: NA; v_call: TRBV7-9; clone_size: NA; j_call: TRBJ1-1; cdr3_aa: CASTLGRNAEAFF; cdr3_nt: TGTGCCAGCACCCTCGGCAGAAACGCTGAAGCTTTCTTT
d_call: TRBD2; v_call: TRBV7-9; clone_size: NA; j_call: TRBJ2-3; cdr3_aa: CASSFLREEADTQYF; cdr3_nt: TGTGCCAGCAGCTTCCTGCGGGAGGAGGCAGATACGCAGTATTTT
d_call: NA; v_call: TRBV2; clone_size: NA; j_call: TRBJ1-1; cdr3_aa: CASSGRSGIEAFF; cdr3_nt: TGTGCCAGCAGTGGTAGGTCAGGGATTGAAGCTTTCTTT
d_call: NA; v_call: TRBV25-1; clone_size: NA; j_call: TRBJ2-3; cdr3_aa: CASSEEIMGTDTQYF; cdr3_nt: TGTGCCAGCAGTGAAGAGATAATGGGCACAGATACGCAGTATTTT
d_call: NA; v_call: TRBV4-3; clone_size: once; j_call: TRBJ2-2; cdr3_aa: CASSQRAGEYTGELFF; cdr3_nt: TGCGCCAGCAGCCAGCGGGCAGGGGAATACACCGGGGAGCTGTTTTTT
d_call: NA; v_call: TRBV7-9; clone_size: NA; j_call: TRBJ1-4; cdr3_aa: CASSVTGTRNEKLFF; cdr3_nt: TGTGCCAGCAGTGTCACCGGGACAAGAAATGAAAAACTGTTTTTT
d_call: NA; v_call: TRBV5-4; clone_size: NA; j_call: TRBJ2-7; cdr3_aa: CASSFRGSTYEQYF; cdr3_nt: TGTGCCAGCAGCTTCCGAGGAAGTACCTACGAGCAGTACTTC
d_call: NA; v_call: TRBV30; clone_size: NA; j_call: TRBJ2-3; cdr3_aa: CAWSVVRDTQYF; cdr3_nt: TGTGCCTGGAGTGTAGTGAGGGATACGCAGTATTTT
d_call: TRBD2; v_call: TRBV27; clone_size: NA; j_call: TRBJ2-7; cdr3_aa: CASPGGLAEDSSYEQYF; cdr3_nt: TGTGCCAGCCCTGGAGGACTAGCGGAAGACTCCTCCTACGAGCAGTACTTC
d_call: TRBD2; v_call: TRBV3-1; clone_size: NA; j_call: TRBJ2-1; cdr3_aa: CASSQDFRGRGNEQFF; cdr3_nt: TGTGCCAGCAGCCAAGATTTTCGGGGGAGGGGAAATGAGCAGTTCTTC
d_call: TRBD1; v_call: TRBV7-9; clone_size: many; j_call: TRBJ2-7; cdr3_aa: CASSMDRGGHEQYF; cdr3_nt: TGTGCCAGCAGCATGGACAGGGGAGGCCACGAGCAGTACTTC
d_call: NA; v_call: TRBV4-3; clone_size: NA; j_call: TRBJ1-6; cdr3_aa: CASSQESRGNNNSPLHF; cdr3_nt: TGCGCCAGCAGCCAAGAATCCCGGGGAAATAATAATTCACCCCTCCACTTT
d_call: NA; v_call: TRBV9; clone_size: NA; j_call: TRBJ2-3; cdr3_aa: CASSDRRGGTDTQYF; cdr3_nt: TGTGCCAGCAGCGACCGCAGAGGGGGCACAGATACGCAGTATTTT
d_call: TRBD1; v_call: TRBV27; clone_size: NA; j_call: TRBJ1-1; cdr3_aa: CASSLSVGQAEAFF; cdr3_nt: TGTGCCAGCAGTTTATCGGTTGGACAGGCTGAAGCTTTCTTT
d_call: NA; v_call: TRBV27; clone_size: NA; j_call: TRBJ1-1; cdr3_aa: CASSLSGWAEAFF; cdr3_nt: TGTGCCAGCAGTTTATCGGGTTGGGCTGAAGCTTTCTTT
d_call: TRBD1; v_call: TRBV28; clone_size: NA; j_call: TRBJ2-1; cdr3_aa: CASSPRDRGYNEQFF; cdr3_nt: TGTGCCAGCAGTCCCCGGGACAGGGGCTACAATGAGCAGTTCTTC